This T cell receptor beta chain stems from a study of shared clonotypes between healthy human individuals (dated by TCRdb to about 2020). General notes on the study: The cohort included three men and a couple of women between 18 and 49 years of age. Different laboratories and diverse techniques were used to prepare libraries and sequence TCR repertoires, to increase sequencing depth and limit assay-specific biases. For each donor, CD4 naive and CD4 memory were each given three plates, CD8 naive was given two plates, and CD8 memory was given one plate. Each donor's leukapheresis produced roughly between roughly 0.94 and 9.5 billion PBMCs. To estimate repertoire size and how much clonotypes are shared between individuals, the study performed deep sequencing of blood TCR repertoires from roughly five healthy adults.

General conclusions and limits of the study: Compared with non-shared clonotypes, the clonotypes found in all four sorted-subset donors had higher generation probabilities. Sampling was restricted to blood, and TCR repertoires in tissues likely differ from the TCR repertoires found in blood. Rarefaction of sorted-subset datasets indicated incomplete sequencing despite the large sequencing depth. Pairwise subsampling indicated that sequencing depth was expected to affect the degree of clonotype sharing among donors. Sharing across a few donors was observed for approximately 4.6% of naive CD4, less than 4% of naive CD8, 2% to 2.5% of memory CD4, and over 0.3% of memory CD8 clonotypes. The genetic and exposure-history diversity represented was limited by the small number of donors. Naive subsets generally had larger estimated clonotype richness than memory subsets.

Comments on this clone: It lacks a known antigen. Base-call qualities are not available, and no considerably larger clone is one nucleotide away.

V is cut back by 0 bases and J by 6 bases, with 3 bases in the junction unmatched. Based on the germline V gene (reference sequence), the CDR1 and CDR2 sequences are SGHNT and YYREEE. Measured from the cysteine to the phenylalanine, the CDR3 is 14 residues long. The CDR3 DNA has 42 bases and is translated from base 1. Using the deep immunoSEQ assay, multiplex PCR amplified TCR CDR3 regions from genomic DNA. Genomic DNA extracted from each cell subset was distributed evenly over all wells of several immunoSEQ 96-well plates, and each plate served as one replicate. For sorted subsets, each replicate PCR was loaded with approximately 200 ng genomic DNA, equivalent to approximately 27,000 T cell genomes. The purified libraries were quantified using a Qubit 3.0 fluorometer, sized with a Bioanalyzer 2100, and then quantified again using the KAPA Library Quantification kit. A separate single-read 150-cycle Illumina NextSeq 550 flow cell was used to sequence each immunoSEQ 96-well plate. Concerning the study's data processing: The immunoSEQ output contained only junctional sequences without quality scores, so filtering could not match that applied to full-length reads. To assign V/J genes and CDR3, sequences were annotated against IMGT germline references using PyIR, a Python wrapper for IgBLAST v1.9. Reads were removed for weak V/J assignments (E-value above 1e-6), missing CDR3, stop codons, out-of-frame junctions, or ambiguous translated residues. A V3J clonotype was defined by an identical inferred V gene, J gene, and CDR3 amino acid sequence. Percentage overlap between repertoires was calculated by dividing the number of shared unique clonotypes by the size of the smaller repertoire. Three approaches were used to assess repertoire richness: RTK rarefaction, the Chao1 estimator, and Recon v2.1 estimates of unobserved clonotypes. Generation probabilities were computed with OLGA for all TCRbeta clonotypes obtained by the gDNA method from several donors. In TCRdb, the immuneACCESS table is reduced to in-frame sequences with V and J assigned. These tables do not hold every clone; where another copy was compared, an unresolved V gene accounts for under half, and the others remain unexplained. That table is the source of V, J and clone size, and D and trimming were worked out from the DNA. A total of approximately 2.5 million clones appear in this sample, roughly 93% of them only once. 0.35% to 0.45% of the sample belongs to the ten largest clones.

The donors were healthy, HIV-negative adults who had no recently reported acute infections or vaccinations. Every donor was a Caucasian adult living in Nashville, Tennessee, USA. CD4+ T cells were enriched by magnetic negative selection, after which naive cells were positively selected on CD45RA and the negative fraction was taken as the memory subset. Blood was collected by leukapheresis, and PBMCs were isolated by Ficoll-Histopaque density gradient centrifugation and then cryopreserved in liquid nitrogen vapor phase. Analytical flow cytometry was used to check the purity and quantity of each magnetically sorted T cell population. Genomic DNA was isolated from every sorted fraction and measured by UV absorbance on a Nanodrop 2000c.

Recombination linked TRBV5-4 to TRBJ2-1, with 7 bases aligning to TRBD2. This clonotype originated in a man aged 18-30 years in good health. Some clones in this sample may be carry-over from other donors' samples. Sequenced input: naive CD4+ T cells from PBMCs. Interpreted using the paper, the cell subset or site label stands for: CD45RA+ positively selected. The DNA is TGTGCCAGCAGCTTGGGTGGGAGGGCCAATGAGCAGTTCTTC. Its product reads: CASSLGGRANEQFF. Reference TRBV5-4 and TRBJ2-1 genes cover what lies past the CDR3, so the full variable domain is ETGVTQSPTHLIKTRGQQVTLRCSSQSGHNTVSWYQQALGQGPQFIFQYYREEENGRGNFPPRFSGLQFPNYSSELNVNALELDDSALYLCASSLGGRANEQFFGPGTRLTVL.